The source of this T cell receptor (beta chain) is a study of CXCR3-negative and CXCR3-positive naive CD8 T cells (dated by TCRdb to the late 2010s). Concerning the study at large: In total, roughly 140 million TRB reads were obtained, corresponding to roughly 1.5 +/- 0.3 million reads per library. Diversity and physicochemical repertoire analyses were performed on about 12 donors pooled from two independent experiments. For the TRBV-TRBJ cluster analysis, the naive subsets came from 5 donors, while the memory cells came from 3 donors. What the work shows at the level of the full study, not this receptor alone: Both naive subsets had comparably high repertoire diversity, while memory CD8+ T cells had much lower repertoire diversity. Compared with CXCR3-negative naive cells, CXCR3-positive naive cells had TRB CDR3s with higher hydrophobicity (lower Kidera factor 4), lower energy, and higher strength and volume indices. Because surface CD5, which is linked to self-reactivity in mice, was comparable between the naive subsets, TCR interaction strength was also inferred from TRB CDR3 physicochemical properties. CXCR3 expression partially decreased after cryopreservation, so most assays used freshly isolated PBMCs. Within the same donor, TRBV-TRBJ usage looked similar between naive CXCR3-negative and CXCR3-positive cells, but memory cells had distinct patterns.

Its CDR3 holds 13 amino acids, cysteine through phenylalanine. No nucleotide data were recorded. For CDR1 and CDR2, the germline V gene (reference sequence) lists DFQATT and SNEGSKA. Data came from a NextSeq 550. The Human TCR Profiling Kit (MiLaboratory) was used to prepare UMI-labeled 5' RACE TRB cDNA libraries. The full amount of extracted RNA was used for cDNA synthesis, and the full amount of resulting cDNA was used for PCR amplification. Libraries were prepared in parallel using an identical number of PCR cycles. As for the authors' bioinformatics: With a minimum of two reads required per UMI, MIGEC and MiXCR pulled out about 50,000 +/- 10,000 unique UMI-labeled TRB cDNA molecules from each library. Each library averaged about 40,000 +/- 10,000 functional in-frame TRB CDR3 nucleotide clonotypes without stop codons. After downsampling to 5000 UMI-labeled TRB molecules per sample, diversity metrics, including normalized Shannon-Wiener and Chao1, were computed in VDJtools. For the central five CDR3 residues, VDJtools calculated physicochemical properties weighted by clonotype size, namely interaction energy, strength, volume and Kidera factor 4. Following reprocessing of the reads by TCRdb, the data hold one row per CDR3 protein sequence and no DNA is available. None of the V and J calls come from the authors' own analysis; TCRdb made them. The data table for this sample lists 85,000 to 90,000 distinct CDR3 sequences. Roughly 0.89% of the sample rests with the top ten.

For each CD8+ T cell subset, flow sorting was done in triplicate, and some 300,000 cells per subset went directly into RLT lysis buffer. Naive CD8+ T cells were defined stringently as CD45RO-CCR7+CD27+CD95- to exclude memory contaminants. Using standard density gradient centrifugation, peripheral blood mononuclear cells were isolated from buffy coats. Naive CXCR3-negative and CXCR3-positive CD8+ T cells were flow-sorted on a FACSAria III. Total RNA was extracted from sorted cells with an RNeasy Mini Kit. A remark on this clonotype: Its target antigen remains unknown.

Sequencing used naive CXCR3+ CD8+ T cells from blood. Explained via the paper, the cell subset or site label denotes: CD45RO-CCR7+CD27+CD95- naive CD8+ T cells expressing CXCR3 (TNR3+). This receptor was taken from a human donor in good health. Some clones in this sample may be carry-over from other donors' samples. The sequence joins TRBV20-1 to TRBJ1-5. The CDR3 amino acid sequence is: CSASVDYNQPQHF.